The sequence of this TCR beta chain was determined in a study of T cells in Graves' hyperthyroidism and ophthalmopathy. This clonotype was seen repeatedly, ten times or more. RNA transcripts yielded amplified TCR beta CDR3 regions. Initially, a first-round RT-PCR of the TCR CDR3 employed the HTBI primer set. TCRdb processed the multiplex PCR reads anew with MiXCR; each CDR3 protein has one entry. The sample has over 500,000 distinct CDR3 sequences; roughly 15% are singletons. A patient was excluded if there was uncontrolled infection, other autoimmune disease, pregnancy or lactation. Orbital computed tomography and thyroid ultrasound, together with serum TRAb and thyroxine and clinical symptoms, were used for diagnoses. The origin of this receptor is a woman between 18 and 29 years old with Graves' ophthalmopathy. The sequencing sample was made of blood.

The CDR3 loop reads CASSVDLGWYEQYF. CDR3 sequence (DNA): TGTGCCAGCAGCGTAGACTTAGGTTGGTACGAGCAGTACTTC. The chain couples TRBV9 to TRBJ2-7; D call uncertain. Germline V gives CDR1 SGDLS, CDR2 YYNGEE. With 0 bases removed from V and 4 bases from J, the gap between germline ends came to 11 bases. CDR3 length: 14 residues. The full variable domain, its missing parts supplied by reference TRBV9 and TRBJ2-7, is DSGVTQTPKHLITATGQRVTLRCSPRSGDLSVYWYQQSLDQGLQFLIQYYNGEERAKGNILERFSAQQFPDLHSELNLSSLELGDSALYFCASSVDLGWYEQYFGPGTRLTVT.